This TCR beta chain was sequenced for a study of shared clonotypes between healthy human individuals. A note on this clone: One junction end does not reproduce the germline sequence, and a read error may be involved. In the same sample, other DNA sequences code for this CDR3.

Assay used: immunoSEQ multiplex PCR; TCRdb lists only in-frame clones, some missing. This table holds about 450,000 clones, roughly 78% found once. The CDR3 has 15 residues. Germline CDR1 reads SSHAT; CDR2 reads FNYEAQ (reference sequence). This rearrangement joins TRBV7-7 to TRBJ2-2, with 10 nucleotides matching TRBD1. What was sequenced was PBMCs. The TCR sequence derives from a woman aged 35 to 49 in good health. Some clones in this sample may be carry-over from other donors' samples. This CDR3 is CASSPGTGVTGELFF. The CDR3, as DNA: TGTGCTAGCAGCCCAGGGACAGGGGTCACAGGGGAGCTGTTTTTT. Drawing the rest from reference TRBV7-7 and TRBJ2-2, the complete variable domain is GAGVSQSPRYKVTKRGQDVTLRCDPISSHATLYWYQQALGQGPEFLTYFNYEAQPDKSGLPSDRFSAERPEGSISTLTIQRTEQRDSAMYRCASSPGTGVTGELFFGEGSRLTVL.